In its sample, the clone carrying this T cell receptor (beta chain) was seen many times. Its specificity is not known. This specimen belongs to a study of T cell repertoires in cytomegalovirus infection. About the study: Evidence of both CMV infection and a matching HLA type came from public TCR beta signatures. Findings of the study overall: Cumulated frequencies of public TCR beta families served to identify carriers of CMV plus the relevant HLA. Ex vivo responses were dominated by HLA-C-restricted CMV-specific TCR beta clonotypes.

CDR3 length: 15 residues. Trimming took 0 bases from V and 6 from J, leaving 14 bases between them. The germline V gene encodes CDR1 SEHNR and CDR2 FQNEAQ (reference sequence). TCRdb independently ran MiXCR on the reads; one entry per CDR3 protein. The table lists about 260,000 distinct CDR3 sequences, roughly 9.1% of them singletons. The rearrangement joins TRBV7-9 to TRBJ1-2; unclear D gene. The clonotype was recovered from a human donor in good health (CMV status not recorded). Some clones in this sample may be carry-over from other donors' samples. The material sequenced was PBMCs. The CDR3, as DNA: TGTGCCAGCAGCTTAGCCTCGGGTCCGAAGGATGGCTACACCTTC. This codes for CASSLASGPKDGYTF.